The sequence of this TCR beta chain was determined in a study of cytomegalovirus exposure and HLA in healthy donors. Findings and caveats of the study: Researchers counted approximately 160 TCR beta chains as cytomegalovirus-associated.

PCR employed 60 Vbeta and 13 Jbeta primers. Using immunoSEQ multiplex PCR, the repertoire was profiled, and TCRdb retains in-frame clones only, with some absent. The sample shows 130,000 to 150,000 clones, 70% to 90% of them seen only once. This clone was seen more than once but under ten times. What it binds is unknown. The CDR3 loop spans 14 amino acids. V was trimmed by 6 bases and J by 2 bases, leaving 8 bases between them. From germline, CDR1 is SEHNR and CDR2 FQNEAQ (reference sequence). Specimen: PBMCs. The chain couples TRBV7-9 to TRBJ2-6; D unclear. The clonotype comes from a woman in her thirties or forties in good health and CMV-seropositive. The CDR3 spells CASSAAAGANVLTF. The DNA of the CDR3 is TGTGCCAGCAGTGCCGCAGCTGGGGCCAACGTCCTGACTTTC. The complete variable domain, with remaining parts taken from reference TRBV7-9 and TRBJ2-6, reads DTGVSQNPRHKITKRGQNVTFRCDPISEHNRLYWYRQTLGQGPEFLTYFQNEAQLEKSRLLSDRFSAERPKGSFSTLEIQRTEQGDSAMYLCASSAAAGANVLTFGAGSRLTVL.